These 9 T cell receptor beta chains were all obtained from the same sample, sequenced in a study of T cell clonotyping in hematopoietic cell transplantation (dated by TCRdb to the early 2020s). The sample's time point label, decoded: 100 days after allo-HCT. Libraries were prepared through the immunoSEQ multiplex PCR assay. The source is immuneACCESS, and TCRdb retained only in-frame sequences with V and J called. Part of the clones is not carried over; for the studies checked, unresolved V genes explain less than half of this, and the remainder is unexplained. Within this sample are about 14,000 clones, with 80% to 90% of them counted one time only. The ten most abundant clones make up roughly 12% of the sample. The specimen comprised PBMCs, sampled 100 days after allogeneic stem cell transplant. Every receptor here comes from a male patient aged 45-60 years who had an allogeneic stem cell transplant from an unrelated donor, so T cells may come from the graft donor. Some clones in this sample may be carry-over from other donors' samples.

This chain links TRBV19 with TRBJ1-1; 10 bases fit TRBD1. This CDR3 region has 16 residues. V shed 5 bases and J 0 bases; nucleotides not matched to a gene: 6. Germline CDR1 reads LNHDA; CDR2 reads SQIVND (reference sequence). The CDR3 DNA reads as TGTGCCAGTAGTGCCCGGGACAGGGGCATGAACACTGAAGCTTTCTTT. It translates to CASSARDRGMNTEAFF.

Only one count was recorded for this clone. This chain uses TRBV5-4 with TRBJ2-1; the match to TRBD2 covers 9 bases. The ends lost 4 bases at V and 1 base at J; junction bases unmatched: 3. The CDR3 sequence is 15 residues long. The germline V gene encodes CDR1 SGHNT and CDR2 YYREEE (reference sequence). DNA of the CDR3: TGTGCCAGCAGCCCGAGCGGGAGGTCCTACAATGAGCAGTTCTTC. This codes for CASSPSGRSYNEQFF.

The chain couples TRBV11-2 to TRBJ2-5; TRBD1 or TRBD2 may be the D gene (5 bases each). Germline lookup yields CDR1 SGHAT and CDR2 FQNNGV. Trimming removed 5 bases at V and 9 bases at J, with 16 bases between. This CDR3 contains 13 residues. The CDR3 sequence: CASSPTVVGAQYF. In DNA form, the CDR3 reads TGTGCCAGCAGCCCGACAGTGGTGGGGGCCCAGTACTTC.

The CDR3 reads CASSLSVAGAYEQYF. DNA for the CDR3: TGCGCCAGCAGCTTGTCAGTAGCGGGAGCATACGAGCAGTACTTC. The J gene is TRBJ2-7, the V gene TRBV5-1; 9 bases map to TRBD2. CDR1 and CDR2 from the germline V gene are SGHRS and YFSETQ. V was pared by 1 base and J by 4 bases, with 6 bases of the junction left unmatched. This CDR3 has 15 amino acids.

This clone was counted a single time. V is TRBV9 and J is TRBJ2-3; D possibly corresponds to TRBD2 (6 bases). Germline assignment: CDR1 SGDLS and CDR2 YYNGEE. The CDR3 runs to 15 residues. V shed 6 bases and J shed 1 base, with 15 bases lying between them. The CDR3 protein is CASTLGGWGTDTQYF. CDR3 nucleotide sequence: TGTGCCAGCACCCTGGGAGGATGGGGCACAGATACGCAGTATTTT.

The gene calls are TRBV30 and TRBJ2-1; 8 bases are a match to TRBD2. The ends lost 7 bases at V and 8 bases at J; junction bases unmatched: 10. This CDR3 contains 13 residues. The V gene's germline CDR1 is GTSNPN and CDR2 SVGIG (reference sequence). CDR3 DNA sequence: TGTGCCTATATAAAGCGGGAGAACCATGAGCAGTTCTTC. Translated: CAYIKRENHEQFF.

The chain uses TRBV18 and TRBJ2-7; weak D call: TRBD1 (5 bases). Germline V gene lookup returns CDR1 KGHSH and CDR2 LQKENI. V lost 2 bases, J lost 2 bases, and 13 bases lay in between. The CDR3 covers 15 residues. The CDR3 loop is CASSPTGQRTYEQYF. CDR3 nucleotides: TGTGCCAGCTCACCAACAGGTCAAAGGACCTACGAGCAGTACTTC.

The chain uses TRBV29-1 and TRBJ2-2; 9 nucleotides align to TRBD1. The CDR3 has 15 residues. The J segment lost 6 bases and the V segment lost 6 bases, leaving 11 bases of the junction unmatched. CDR1 SQVTM and CDR2 ANQGSEA come from the germline V gene. This CDR3 reads CSVIPGTGRAGELFF. Written as DNA, the CDR3 is TGCAGCGTCATTCCCGGGACAGGGAGAGCCGGGGAGCTGTTTTTT.

The table lists this clone with a count of one. This chain links TRBV7-8 with TRBJ1-1; D perhaps matches TRBD1 (5 bases). The V gene lost 4 bases and the J gene lost 5 bases, with 20 bases spanning the gap. This CDR3 contains 16 residues. Germline CDR1 is SGHVS and CDR2 is FQNEAQ. CDR3 DNA: TGTGCCAGCAGCTCATTCACCCGGCAGGGAGGGACTGAAGCTTTCTTT. Encoded protein: CASSSFTRQGGTEAFF.